A selection of T cell receptor beta chains follows, all from one sample in a study of a mutant IDH1 vaccine in newly diagnosed glioma. TCRdb's copy holds only in-frame clones and misses some; the assay was immunoSEQ multiplex PCR. The sample includes about 50,000 clones, 70% to 90% of them seen just once. The sample was PBMCs, taken from a glioma patient treated with radiotherapy, temozolomide or both. Receptors were obtained from a man between 35 and 55 years old with glioma. CDR3s include the opening cysteine and the closing phenylalanine or tryptophan. The D gene is left open where the match is weak. Only part of the rows carry a size: once, few, many, or a class if the clone is expanded.

J: TRBJ2-7
V: TRBV6-5
size: .
D: .
CDR3: CASSFLQGEQYF
DNA: TGTGCCAGCAGTTTCCTCCAGGGAGAGCAGTACTTC

J: TRBJ1-5
V: TRBV7-2
size: .
D: .
CDR3: CASSMGRLGNQPQHF
DNA: TGTGCCAGCAGCATGGGGCGGCTGGGGAATCAGCCCCAGCATTTT

J: TRBJ1-6
V: TRBV28
size: .
D: .
CDR3: CASSLSGFNSPLHF
DNA: TGTGCCAGCAGTTTATCCGGGTTTAATTCACCCCTCCACTTT

J: TRBJ2-5
V: TRBV5-4
size: .
D: .
CDR3: CASSLTKGLQETQYF
DNA: TGTGCCAGCAGCTTGACCAAGGGCCTCCAAGAGACCCAGTACTTC

J: TRBJ1-2
V: TRBV11-2
size: .
D: TRBD1
CDR3: CASSPNRDRGPSTF
DNA: TGTGCCAGCAGCCCTAACCGGGACAGGGGGCCCTCCACCTTC

J: TRBJ2-2
V: TRBV2
size: .
D: .
CDR3: CAGTYSGELFF
DNA: TGTGCCGGCACCTACTCCGGGGAGCTGTTTTTT

J: TRBJ2-5
V: TRBV2
size: .
D: .
CDR3: CASSEVGQGETQYF
DNA: TGTGCCAGCAGTGAAGTGGGGCAGGGAGAGACCCAGTACTTC

J: TRBJ2-7
V: TRBV4-1
size: .
D: .
CDR3: CASSQRLVTDEQYF
DNA: TGCGCCAGCAGCCAACGACTAGTCACAGACGAGCAGTACTTC

J: TRBJ2-7
V: TRBV4-1
size: .
D: .
CDR3: CASSHGTLGYEQYF
DNA: TGCGCCAGCAGCCACGGGACACTCGGCTACGAGCAGTACTTC

J: TRBJ1-1
V: TRBV4-1
size: .
D: .
CDR3: CASSQGETMNTEAFF
DNA: TGCGCCAGCAGCCAAGGGGAGACCATGAACACTGAAGCTTTCTTT

J: TRBJ2-5
V: TRBV18
size: .
D: TRBD2
CDR3: CASSNHPSGGETQYF
DNA: TGTGCCAGCTCTAACCACCCTAGCGGGGGAGAGACCCAGTACTTC

J: TRBJ2-7
V: TRBV13
size: .
D: TRBD2
CDR3: CASSPGFLSGRTYEQYF
DNA: TGTGCCAGCAGCCCCGGGTTCCTTAGCGGGAGAACCTACGAGCAGTACTTC

J: TRBJ2-2
V: TRBV2
size: .
D: TRBD2
CDR3: CASNGLAGVIGELFF
DNA: TGTGCCAGCAATGGACTAGCGGGAGTGATCGGGGAGCTGTTTTTT

J: TRBJ1-5
V: TRBV2
size: few
D: .
CDR3: CASSDFRGQPQHF
DNA: TGTGCCAGCAGTGATTTTCGCGGGCAGCCCCAGCATTTT

J: TRBJ2-3
V: TRBV19
size: .
D: TRBD2
CDR3: CASSLDQAGGTDTQYF
DNA: TGTGCCAGTAGCCTGGATCAGGCGGGAGGGACAGATACGCAGTATTTT

J: TRBJ2-2
V: TRBV4-1
size: .
D: .
CDR3: CASSLGGGWNTGELFF
DNA: TGCGCCAGCAGCCTTGGGGGGGGCTGGAACACCGGGGAGCTGTTTTTT

J: TRBJ2-2
V: TRBV5-1
size: once
D: TRBD2
CDR3: CASSLAASGRLVPGELFF
DNA: TGCGCCAGCAGCTTGGCGGCTAGCGGGAGGTTGGTCCCCGGGGAGCTGTTTTTT

J: TRBJ2-7
V: TRBV19
size: .
D: .
CDR3: CASSIGIEGAEQYF
DNA: TGTGCCAGTAGTATAGGAATCGAGGGCGCCGAGCAGTACTTC

J: TRBJ1-3
V: TRBV5-1
size: .
D: .
CDR3: CASSVMSPPGNTIYF
DNA: TGCGCCAGCAGCGTGATGAGCCCTCCAGGGAACACCATATATTTT

J: TRBJ2-7
V: TRBV6-5
size: .
D: .
CDR3: CASSYRRLGYEQYF
DNA: TGTGCCAGCAGTTACCGCCGCCTCGGGTACGAGCAGTACTTC

J: TRBJ2-1
V: TRBV7-9
size: .
D: TRBD2
CDR3: CASSSRTSGGDNEQFF
DNA: TGTGCCAGCAGCTCCCGTACTAGCGGGGGTGACAATGAGCAGTTCTTC

J: TRBJ2-7
V: TRBV27
size: once
D: .
CDR3: CASSFVAGRLTYEQYF
DNA: TGTGCCAGCAGTTTCGTTGCAGGTAGACTTACCTACGAGCAGTACTTC

J: TRBJ1-4
V: TRBV5-1
size: .
D: .
CDR3: CASGLAGRLNEKLFF
DNA: TGCGCCAGCGGACTAGCGGGACGCCTTAATGAAAAACTGTTTTTT

J: TRBJ1-2
V: TRBV7-9
size: .
D: .
CDR3: CASSLGSGSYGYTF
DNA: TGTGCCAGCAGCTTAGGGTCTGGTTCGTATGGCTACACCTTC

J: TRBJ2-7
V: TRBV28
size: .
D: TRBD1
CDR3: CASSTPGTGTYEQYF
DNA: TGTGCCAGCAGTACCCCCGGGACAGGGACCTACGAGCAGTACTTC

J: TRBJ2-3
V: TRBV5-4
size: .
D: TRBD2
CDR3: CASRGLASTDTQYF
DNA: TGTGCCAGCAGGGGACTAGCAAGTACAGATACGCAGTATTTT

J: TRBJ2-5
V: TRBV18
size: .
D: .
CDR3: CASSPPTFRETQYF
DNA: TGTGCCAGCTCACCACCGACGTTTCGAGAGACCCAGTACTTC

J: TRBJ1-4
V: TRBV5-6
size: .
D: .
CDR3: CASSPGRTNEKLFF
DNA: TGTGCCAGCAGCCCTGGACGGACGAATGAAAAACTGTTTTTT

J: TRBJ1-1
V: TRBV11-2
size: .
D: .
CDR3: CASSHTLIQGALLAFF
DNA: TGTGCCAGCAGCCACACTTTGATACAGGGAGCACTATTAGCTTTCTTT

J: TRBJ2-7
V: TRBV6-4
size: .
D: TRBD1
CDR3: CASSDSLGGESGEQYF
DNA: TGTGCCAGCAGTGACTCTTTAGGGGGCGAATCTGGCGAGCAGTACTTC

J: TRBJ2-4
V: TRBV6-5
size: .
D: .
CDR3: CASRPTALAKNIQYF
DNA: TGTGCCAGCAGGCCGACAGCTCTAGCCAAAAACATTCAGTACTTC

J: TRBJ2-7
V: TRBV12-2
size: .
D: .
CDR3: CASRLAGTGILGQYF
DNA: TGTGCAAGTCGCTTAGCCGGGACAGGAATTCTGGGGCAGTACTTC